This T cell receptor (beta chain) is drawn from a study of blood T cell repertoires in COVID-19. Whole-study context: Sample material is recorded as cDNA or gDNA derived from T cells, B-cell-depleted T cells, or PBMCs.

Per the germline V gene, CDR1 is MNHEY and CDR2 is SVGAGI. The germline V and J ends were trimmed by 2 bases and 1 base, with 13 bases remaining between them. This CDR3 contains 16 residues. Profiled with immunoSEQ multiplex PCR; TCRdb holds only in-frame clones, not every one. The profile shows around 62,000 clones, approximately 93% of them singletons. Sequenced input: peripheral blood. This chain links TRBV6-5 with TRBJ2-3, with D maybe TRBD2 (6 bases). The TCR originated in a man aged 70 or older with active COVID-19. CDR3 nucleotides: TGTGCCAGCAGTTACATGGGCCCGGGGGGCACAGATACGCAGTATTTT. This gives the protein CASSYMGPGGTDTQYF.